The T cell receptor beta chain described here comes from a study of human T cells and chemical hapten exposure. This clonotype was detected ten times or more. In TCRdb, the RACE reads were re-called with MiXCR into one record per CDR3 protein. The sample holds around 360,000 distinct CDR3 sequences, about 6% seen once. Time point noted: patch test 2, 6 weeks after DPC sensitization. Treatment meaning: therapeutic diphenylcyclopropenone sensitization with weekly scalp DPC. The sequencing used whole blood, collected in connection with sensitization to the hapten diphenylcyclopropenone (DPC). The receptor was isolated from a woman aged 18-29 years with alopecia areata. Some clones in this sample may be carry-over from other donors' samples.

The chain's CDR3 is CASGLGTEAFF. CDR3 DNA: TGTGCCAGCGGGCTTGGGACTGAAGCTTTCTTT. The rearrangement uses TRBV6-2 or TRBV6-3 and TRBJ1-1; D is unresolved. Germline CDR1 is MNHEY and CDR2 is SVGEGT. Trimming pared 8 bases from V and 5 bases from J, leaving 9 bases between. The CDR3 sequence is 11 residues long.